This T cell receptor beta chain was documented in a study of CD8 T cells in Susac syndrome. The markers CD27 and CD45RA, used in staining, defined memory subsets for TEMRA sorting. In blood CD8+ and CD4+ T cells, TCR beta underwent sequencing. Recently defined diagnostic criteria classed the Susac syndrome patients as definite or probable. This clonotype was detected only a few times. An amount of RNA that ranged from roughly 0.45 to 1 ug was reverse transcribed with random hexamers. Amplification of the TCR beta CDR3 was carried out by immunoSEQ multiplex PCR, which spanned a total of 54 Vbeta and 13 Jbeta segments. In TCRdb, the immunoSEQ multiplex PCR reads were re-called with MiXCR into one record per CDR3 protein. The sample has some 2,300 distinct CDR3 sequences, 70% to 75% seen once; the top ten hold 11%. Germline CDR1 and CDR2: MNHNS and SASEGT. V was cut by 5 bases and J by 2 bases, with 7 bases left in between. This CDR3 region has 12 residues.

Specimen: CD8+ TEMRA cells from PBMCs. As for subset: FACS-sorted terminally differentiated effector memory CD8+ T cells re-expressing CD45RA (CD8+ TEMRA). The chain is built from TRBV6-1 and TRBJ2-7; unclear D gene. The receptor comes from a human donor with Susac syndrome. CDR3 sequence reads: CASSSHAYEQYF. The CDR3 DNA sequence: TGTGCCAGCAGTTCCCATGCCTACGAGCAGTACTTC.